This T cell receptor beta chain stems from a study of T cell responses to AZD1222 COVID-19 vaccine. This CDR3 region has 15 residues. Germline V lookup: CDR1 MGHDK, CDR2 SYGVNS. V shed 6 bases and J shed 9 bases, with 18 bases lying between them. Repertoires were generated with immunoSEQ multiplex PCR, while TCRdb's copy carries only in-frame clones and drops some. This sample has 130,000 or so clones, with around nine tenths found just once. The chain is built from TRBV25-1 and TRBJ1-6, with D maybe TRBD1 (5 bases). This material consisted of peripheral blood, taken 28 days after the second AZD1222 dose. The TCR comes from an adult who received the AZD1222 COVID-19 vaccine. Here the CDR3 reads CASSPGGMGPSPLHF. The CDR3 DNA is TGTGCCAGCAGCCCCGGGGGGATGGGTCCTTCACCCCTCCACTTT.